Below, one T cell receptor beta chain is given with its context. Trimming removed 0 bases from V and 8 bases from J, with 10 bases in between. Germline-derived CDR1 and CDR2 are SGHVS and FNYEAQ. The CDR3 is 13 amino acids. This sample stems from a study of technical replicates of blood from a few donors. Produced via immunoSEQ multiplex PCR; TCRdb's table is partial and in-frame only. Of tens of thousands of clones listed, 95% to 98% are singletons. Sequenced input: T cells isolated from PBMCs. This TCR derives from a human donor in good health. The chain joins TRBV7-6 to TRBJ1-2, with D tentatively TRBD1 (6 bases). CDR3 region: CASSLAQGGGYTF. The DNA for the CDR3 is TGTGCCAGCAGCTTAGCACAGGGTGGCGGCTACACCTTC.